This paragraph reports one TCR beta chain. Antigen: not known. Unique molecular identifiers were incorporated into the prepared TCRbeta library. In TCRdb, the PCR reads were re-called with MiXCR into one record per CDR3 protein. The data show about a million distinct CDR3 sequences, roughly 29% seen once. This record belongs to a study of T-cell reconstitution after alpha-beta-depleted transplantation in children. From germline, CDR1 is LNHNV and CDR2 YYDKDF (reference sequence). CDR3 size: 16 residues. V lost 1 base, J lost 5 bases, and 15 bases lay in between. Broader study findings: After one year, T-cell counts and TCRbeta diversity mostly came from new T cells. Approximately two months post-transplant, alpha-beta T cells reportedly originated from several hundred expanded graft clones. In some patients, recipient T cells and intrathymic progenitors surviving conditioning explained high day-60 diversity.

The chain uses TRBV15 and TRBJ2-1; D could derive from TRBD1 or TRBD2 (5 bases each). This TCR was sampled from a boy less than two years old who had a stem cell transplant for SCID, so the T cells may come from the graft donor. The sequenced sample was PBMCs, mostly from graft donor cells, obtained 360 days after TCRalphabeta/CD19-depleted stem cell transplant. In nucleotides, the CDR3 is TGTGCCACCAGCAGAGGGAAGGGACGGGGACACAATGAGCAGTTCTTC. Protein sequence: CATSRGKGRGHNEQFF.